This T cell receptor beta chain comes out of a study of blood T cell repertoires in COVID-19. Study information: The analysed material was cDNA or gDNA that came from T cells, B-cell-depleted T cells, or PBMCs.

This clone has just a few counts. Here immunoSEQ multiplex PCR was the method, and the copy in TCRdb shows in-frame clones only, minus some. The sample includes tens of thousands of clones, about 86% of them seen just once. This TCR came from an older woman with acute or convalescent COVID-19. What was sequenced was peripheral blood.

The CDR3 here is CASSSSSSYNEQFF. The DNA for the CDR3 is TGCGCCAGCAGCTCCTCGAGCTCCTACAATGAGCAGTTCTTC. The chain links TRBV5-1 to TRBJ2-1; D remains unclear. Germline V gene sequence: CDR1 SGHRS, CDR2 YFSETQ. The CDR3 has 14 amino acids. Deletions cut 3 bases from V and 0 bases from J, with 7 bases between.